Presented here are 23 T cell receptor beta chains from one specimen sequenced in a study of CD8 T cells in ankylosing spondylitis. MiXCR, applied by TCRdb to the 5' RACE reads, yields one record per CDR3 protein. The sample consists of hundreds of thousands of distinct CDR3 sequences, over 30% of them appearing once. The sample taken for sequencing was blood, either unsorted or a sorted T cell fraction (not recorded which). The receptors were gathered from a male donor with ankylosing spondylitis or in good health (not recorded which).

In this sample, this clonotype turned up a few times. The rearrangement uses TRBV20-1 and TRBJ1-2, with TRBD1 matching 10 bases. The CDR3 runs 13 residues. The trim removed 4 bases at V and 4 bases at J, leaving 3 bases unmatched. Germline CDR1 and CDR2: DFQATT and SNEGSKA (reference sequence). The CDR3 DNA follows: TGCAGTGCTAAGACAGGGGGCTTCTATGGCTACACCTTC. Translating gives CSAKTGGFYGYTF.

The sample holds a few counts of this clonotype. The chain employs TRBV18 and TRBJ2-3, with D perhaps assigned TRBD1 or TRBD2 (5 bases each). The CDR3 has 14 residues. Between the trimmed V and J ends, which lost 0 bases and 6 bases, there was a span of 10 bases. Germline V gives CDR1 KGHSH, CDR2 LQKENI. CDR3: CASSPPNEGDTQYF. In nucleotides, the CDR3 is TGTGCCAGCTCACCACCGAATGAGGGGGATACGCAGTATTTT.

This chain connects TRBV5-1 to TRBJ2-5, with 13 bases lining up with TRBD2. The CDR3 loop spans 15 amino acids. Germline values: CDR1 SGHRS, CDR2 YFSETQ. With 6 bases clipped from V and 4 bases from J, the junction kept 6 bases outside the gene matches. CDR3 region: CASTDTSGGAETQYF. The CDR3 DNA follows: TGCGCCAGCACCGATACTAGCGGGGGGGCAGAGACCCAGTACTTC.

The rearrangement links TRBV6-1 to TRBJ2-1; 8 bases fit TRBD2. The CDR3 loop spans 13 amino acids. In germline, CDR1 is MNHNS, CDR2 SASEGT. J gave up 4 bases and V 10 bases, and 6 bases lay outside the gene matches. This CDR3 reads CATLLAAYNEQFF. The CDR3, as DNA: TGTGCCACCTTACTAGCGGCGTACAATGAGCAGTTCTTC.

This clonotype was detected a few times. In DNA form, the CDR3 reads TGCAGTGCTGGCGGGGGAGGACACCTATACGAGCAGTACTTC. This translates into CSAGGGGHLYEQYF. The chain joins TRBV20-1 to TRBJ2-7, with 7 positions matching TRBD2. Losses at the gene ends were 5 bases for V and 4 bases for J; bases not matched to a gene: 11. Germline CDR1 and CDR2: DFQATT and SNEGSKA (reference sequence). This CDR3 is 14 amino acids long.

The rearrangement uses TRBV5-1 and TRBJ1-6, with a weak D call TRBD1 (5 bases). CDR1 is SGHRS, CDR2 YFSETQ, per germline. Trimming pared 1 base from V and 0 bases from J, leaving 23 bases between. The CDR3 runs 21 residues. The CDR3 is CASSLLARPGDVSSYNSPLHF. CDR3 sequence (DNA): TGCGCCAGCAGCTTGTTGGCGAGGCCGGGGGACGTCAGCTCCTATAATTCACCCCTCCACTTT.

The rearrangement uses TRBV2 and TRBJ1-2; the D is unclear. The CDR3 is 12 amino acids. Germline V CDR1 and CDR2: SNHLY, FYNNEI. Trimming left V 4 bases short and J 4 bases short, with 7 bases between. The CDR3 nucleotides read TGTGCCAGCAGTGTGGCAGCCTATGGCTACACCTTC. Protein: CASSVAAYGYTF. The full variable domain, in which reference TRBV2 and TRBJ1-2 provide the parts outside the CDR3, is EPEVTQTPSHQVTQMGQEVILRCVPISNHLYFYWYRQILGQKVEFLVSFYNNEISEKSEIFDDQFSVERPDGSNFTLKIRSTKLEDSAMYFCASSVAAYGYTFGSGTRLTVV.

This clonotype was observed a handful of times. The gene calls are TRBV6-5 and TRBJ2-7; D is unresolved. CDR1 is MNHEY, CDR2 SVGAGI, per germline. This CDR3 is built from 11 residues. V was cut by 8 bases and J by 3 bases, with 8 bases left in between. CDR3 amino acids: CASVKGYEQYF. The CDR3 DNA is TGTGCCAGCGTAAAAGGCTACGAGCAGTACTTC.

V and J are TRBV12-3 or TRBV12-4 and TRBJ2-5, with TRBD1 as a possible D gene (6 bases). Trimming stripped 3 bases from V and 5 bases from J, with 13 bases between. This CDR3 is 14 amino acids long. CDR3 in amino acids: CASSFDVGAETQYF. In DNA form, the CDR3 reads TGTGCCAGCAGTTTCGACGTGGGGGCGGAGACCCAGTACTTC.

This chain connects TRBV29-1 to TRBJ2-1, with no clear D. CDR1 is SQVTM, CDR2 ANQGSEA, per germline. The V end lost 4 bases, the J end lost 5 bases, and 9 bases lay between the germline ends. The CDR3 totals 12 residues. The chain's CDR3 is CSVGRRDNEQFF. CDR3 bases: TGCAGCGTTGGGAGACGGGACAATGAGCAGTTCTTC.

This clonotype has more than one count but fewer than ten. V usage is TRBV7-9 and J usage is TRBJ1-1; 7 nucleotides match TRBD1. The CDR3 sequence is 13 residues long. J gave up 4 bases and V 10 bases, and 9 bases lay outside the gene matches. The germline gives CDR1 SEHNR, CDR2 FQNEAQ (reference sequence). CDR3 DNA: TGTGCCACCACACACAGGGGCCTCACTGAAGCTTTCTTT. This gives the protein CATTHRGLTEAFF.

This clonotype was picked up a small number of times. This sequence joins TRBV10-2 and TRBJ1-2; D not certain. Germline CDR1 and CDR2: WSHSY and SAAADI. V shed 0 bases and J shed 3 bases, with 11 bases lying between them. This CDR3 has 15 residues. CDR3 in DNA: TGCGCCAGCAGTGAGTCTCACCCCAGATACTATGGCTACACCTTC. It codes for CASSESHPRYYGYTF.

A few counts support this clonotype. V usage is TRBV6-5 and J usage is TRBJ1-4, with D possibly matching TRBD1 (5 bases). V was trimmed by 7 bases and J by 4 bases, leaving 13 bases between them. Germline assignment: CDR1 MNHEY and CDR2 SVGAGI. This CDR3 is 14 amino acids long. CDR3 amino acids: CASNYLDINEKLFF. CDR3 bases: TGTGCCAGCAACTACTTGGACATTAATGAAAAACTGTTTTTT.

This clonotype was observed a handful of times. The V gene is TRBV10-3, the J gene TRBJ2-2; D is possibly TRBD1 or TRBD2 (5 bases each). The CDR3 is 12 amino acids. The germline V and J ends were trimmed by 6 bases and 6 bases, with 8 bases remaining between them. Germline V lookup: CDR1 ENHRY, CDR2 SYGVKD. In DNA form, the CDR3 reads TGTGCCATCAGCGAGGGACCCGGGGAGCTGTTTTTT. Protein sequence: CAISEGPGELFF.

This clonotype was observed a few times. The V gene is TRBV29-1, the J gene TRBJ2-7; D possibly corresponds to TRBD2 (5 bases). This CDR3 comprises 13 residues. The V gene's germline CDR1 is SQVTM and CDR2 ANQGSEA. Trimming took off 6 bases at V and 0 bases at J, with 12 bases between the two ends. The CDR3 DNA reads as TGCAGCGTAGTCGGACTGGACTCCTACGAGCAGTACTTC. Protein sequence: CSVVGLDSYEQYF.

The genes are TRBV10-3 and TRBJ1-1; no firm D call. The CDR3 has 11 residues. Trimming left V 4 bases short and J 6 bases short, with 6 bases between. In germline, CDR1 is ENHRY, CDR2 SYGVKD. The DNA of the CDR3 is TGTGCCATCAGTGGCCGCGCTGAAGCTTTCTTT. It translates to CAISGRAEAFF.

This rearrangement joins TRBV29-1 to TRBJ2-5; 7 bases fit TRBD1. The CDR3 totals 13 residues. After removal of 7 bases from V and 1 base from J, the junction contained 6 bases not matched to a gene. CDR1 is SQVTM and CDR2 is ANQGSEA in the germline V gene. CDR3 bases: TGCAGCGCGAAACAGGGGCCCCAAGAGACCCAGTACTTC. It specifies CSAKQGPQETQYF.

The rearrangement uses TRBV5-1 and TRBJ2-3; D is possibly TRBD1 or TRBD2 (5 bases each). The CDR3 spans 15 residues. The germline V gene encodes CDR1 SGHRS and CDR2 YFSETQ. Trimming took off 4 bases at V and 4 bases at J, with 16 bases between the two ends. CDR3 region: CASSTGTTTSDTQYF. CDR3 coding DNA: TGCGCCAGCAGCACCGGGACGACAACTTCAGATACGCAGTATTTT.

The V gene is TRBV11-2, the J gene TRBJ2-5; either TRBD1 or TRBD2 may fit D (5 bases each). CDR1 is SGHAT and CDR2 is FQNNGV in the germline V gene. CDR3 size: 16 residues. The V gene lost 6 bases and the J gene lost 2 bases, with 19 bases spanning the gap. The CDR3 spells CASREGHGYRQETQYF. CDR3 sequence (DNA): TGTGCCAGCAGAGAGGGGCACGGTTATAGGCAAGAGACCCAGTACTTC. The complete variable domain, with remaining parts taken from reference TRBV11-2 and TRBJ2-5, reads EAGVAQSPRYKIIEKRQSVAFWCNPISGHATLYWYQQILGQGPKLLIQFQNNGVVDDSQLPKDRFSAERLKGVDSTLKIQPAKLEDSAVYLCASREGHGYRQETQYFGPGTRLLVL.

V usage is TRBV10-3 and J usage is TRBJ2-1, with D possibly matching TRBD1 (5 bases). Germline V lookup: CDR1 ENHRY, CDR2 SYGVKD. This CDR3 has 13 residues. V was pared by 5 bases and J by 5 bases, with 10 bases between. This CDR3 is CAISRDRDNEQFF. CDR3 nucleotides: TGTGCCATCAGTCGAGACAGAGACAATGAGCAGTTCTTC.

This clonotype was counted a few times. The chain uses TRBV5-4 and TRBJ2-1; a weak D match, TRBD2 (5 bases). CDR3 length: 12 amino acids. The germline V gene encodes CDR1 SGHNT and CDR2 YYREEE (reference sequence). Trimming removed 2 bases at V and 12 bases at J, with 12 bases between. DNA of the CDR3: TGTGCCAGCAGCTTTATATCACGGGGGCAGTTCTTC. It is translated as CASSFISRGQFF. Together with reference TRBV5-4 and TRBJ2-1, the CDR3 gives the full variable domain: ETGVTQSPTHLIKTRGQQVTLRCSSQSGHNTVSWYQQALGQGPQFIFQYYREEENGRGNFPPRFSGLQFPNYSSELNVNALELDDSALYLCASSFISRGQFFGPGTRLTVL.

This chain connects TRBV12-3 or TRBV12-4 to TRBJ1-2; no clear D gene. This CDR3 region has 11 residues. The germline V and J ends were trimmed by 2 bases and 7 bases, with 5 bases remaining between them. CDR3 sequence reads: CASSLPGGYTF. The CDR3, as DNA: TGTGCCAGCAGTTTACCCGGTGGCTACACCTTC.

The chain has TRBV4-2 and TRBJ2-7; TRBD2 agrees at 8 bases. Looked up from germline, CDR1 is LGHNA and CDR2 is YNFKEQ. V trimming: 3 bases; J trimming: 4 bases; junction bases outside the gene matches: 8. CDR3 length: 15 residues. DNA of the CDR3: TGTGCCAGCAGCCAGGACTCGGGGGGGCAATACGAGCAGTACTTC. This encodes CASSQDSGGQYEQYF.